The 9 T cell receptor beta chains presented below share a single source sample, sequenced in a study of cytotoxic CD8 clonotypes in ibrutinib-treated CLL. Clones were read by immunoSEQ multiplex PCR, and TCRdb kept only the in-frame ones, dropping some. The sample lists over 120,000 clones; 76% were seen once. Specimen: PBMCs, collected after 24 months of ibrutinib treatment. The receptors here all came from a human donor with chronic lymphocytic leukemia.

This clone has a count of ten or more. The chain is built from TRBV6-4 and TRBJ1-1, with unresolved D. Germline V gene lookup returns CDR1 MRHNA and CDR2 SNTAGT. The CDR3 has 12 residues. The V gene lost 10 bases and the J gene lost 1 base, with 10 bases spanning the gap. In DNA, the CDR3 is TGTGCCATCACCCGACGGAACACTGAAGCTTTCTTT. This encodes CAITRRNTEAFF.

The chain combines TRBV9 with TRBJ2-5; D call uncertain. Trimming cost V 0 bases and J 5 bases, with 14 bases left between them. The germline V gene has CDR1 SGDLS and CDR2 YYNGEE. This CDR3 contains 15 residues. This chain's CDR3 is CASSVEGGLGETQYF. The CDR3 coding sequence is TGTGCCAGCAGCGTAGAGGGTGGGCTGGGGGAGACCCAGTACTTC. Filled out from reference TRBV9 and TRBJ2-5, the complete variable domain reads DSGVTQTPKHLITATGQRVTLRCSPRSGDLSVYWYQQSLDQGLQFLIQYYNGEERAKGNILERFSAQQFPDLHSELNLSSLELGDSALYFCASSVEGGLGETQYFGPGTRLLVL.

CDR3 sequence reads: CASSPDWTPNQPQHF. In DNA, the CDR3 is TGTGCCAGCAGCCCCGACTGGACACCGAATCAGCCCCAGCATTTT. This chain uses TRBV9 with TRBJ1-5, with a weak D call TRBD1 (5 bases). The CDR3 has 15 amino acids. Germline lookup yields CDR1 SGDLS and CDR2 YYNGEE. Trimming took off 4 bases at V and 4 bases at J, with 15 bases between the two ends. The complete variable domain, with remaining parts taken from reference TRBV9 and TRBJ1-5, reads DSGVTQTPKHLITATGQRVTLRCSPRSGDLSVYWYQQSLDQGLQFLIQYYNGEERAKGNILERFSAQQFPDLHSELNLSSLELGDSALYFCASSPDWTPNQPQHFGDGTRLSIL.

V is TRBV6-1 and J is TRBJ1-1, with a possible D match to TRBD1 (6 bases). CDR3 length equals 15 residues. Trimming removed 2 bases at V and 5 bases at J, with 15 bases between. Germline CDR1 reads MNHNS; CDR2 reads SASEGT. The chain's CDR3 is CASSEMGAGGTEAFF. CDR3 in DNA: TGTGCCAGCAGTGAAATGGGGGCAGGAGGGACTGAAGCTTTCTTT.

This clone has only a few counts. The gene calls are TRBV28 and TRBJ2-3; D is unresolved. CDR3 length equals 13 residues. The germline V and J ends were trimmed by 3 bases and 2 bases, with 6 bases remaining between them. The V gene's germline CDR1 is MDHEN and CDR2 SYDVKM. The CDR3 is CASSLPITDTQYF. The CDR3 coding sequence is TGTGCCAGCAGTTTGCCCATCACAGATACGCAGTATTTT. The complete variable domain, with remaining parts taken from reference TRBV28 and TRBJ2-3, reads DVKVTQSSRYLVKRTGEKVFLECVQDMDHENMFWYRQDPGLGLRLIYFSYDVKMKEKGDIPEGYSVSREKKERFSLILESASTNQTSMYLCASSLPITDTQYFGPGTRLTVL.

The chain links TRBV19 to TRBJ1-2; D is undetermined. Germline V CDR1 and CDR2: LNHDA, SQIVND (reference sequence). With 1 base removed from V and 6 bases from J, the gap between germline ends came to 9 bases. The CDR3 is made up of 13 amino acids. The CDR3 DNA is TGTGCCAGTAGTATAGCCAGAGGAAATGGCTACACCTTC. Its translation: CASSIARGNGYTF.

This clone was seen at least ten times. The rearrangement joins TRBV29-1 to TRBJ1-5; no firm D call. The germline gives CDR1 SQVTM, CDR2 ANQGSEA. Between the trimmed V and J ends, which lost 6 bases and 4 bases, there was a span of 10 bases. The CDR3 is 12 amino acids. CDR3 sequence: CSVTDPNQPQHF. DNA of the CDR3: TGCAGCGTCACCGATCCAAATCAGCCCCAGCATTTT.

The rearrangement joins TRBV4-2 to TRBJ1-6, with D maybe TRBD1 (5 bases). The germline V gene has CDR1 LGHNA and CDR2 YNFKEQ. There are 15 residues in the CDR3. V was trimmed by 2 bases and J by 3 bases, leaving 8 bases between them. The CDR3 DNA reads TGTGCCAGCAGCCAACAGGGTCACTATAATTCACCCCTCCACTTT. It yields the protein CASSQQGHYNSPLHF.

This clone was picked up a small number of times. The chain has TRBV29-1 and TRBJ2-1, with a weak D call TRBD2 (6 bases). The CDR3 sequence is 15 residues long. Germline V CDR1 and CDR2: SQVTM, ANQGSEA. Trimming removed 0 bases at V and 3 bases at J, with 12 bases between. This CDR3 is CSVEDGRTHYNEQFF. The CDR3 nucleotides are TGCAGCGTTGAAGATGGGAGGACCCACTACAATGAGCAGTTCTTC.